The next 7 T cell receptor beta chains were all read from a single sample in a study of patients and donors after allogeneic stem cell transplantation. TCRdb reanalysed the RT-PCR reads using MiXCR and keeps one entry per CDR3 protein. The table shows approximately 160,000 distinct CDR3 sequences, with approximately 30% occurring only once. Sequencing was carried out using blood, either unsorted or a sorted T cell fraction (not recorded which). These TCRs come from a human donor who was either an allogeneic HSCT recipient or a stem cell or donor lymphocyte infusion donor (not recorded which). It is not recorded whose cells these are; they may come from a transplant donor.

This clonotype was seen more than once but under ten times. The chain combines TRBV4-3 with TRBJ1-5; D is ambiguous. There are 17 residues in the CDR3. Germline V gene data show CDR1 as LGHNA and CDR2 as YSLEER. Trimming left V 4 bases short and J 4 bases short, with 20 bases between. The CDR3 loop reads CASSRLWETPENQPQHF. The CDR3 nucleotides read TGCGCCAGCAGCCGATTATGGGAGACTCCGGAAAATCAGCCCCAGCATTTT.

The rearrangement joins TRBV5-1 to TRBJ2-3; D could derive from TRBD1 or TRBD2 (7 bases each). This CDR3 is 14 amino acids long. The germline V gene has CDR1 SGHRS and CDR2 YFSETQ. The ends were cut back, 3 bases at V and 1 base at J, with 9 bases in the middle. The DNA of the CDR3 is TGCGCCAGCAGCTCAGGGGGGGGCACAGATACGCAGTATTTT. Translating gives CASSSGGGTDTQYF.

This clonotype was picked up a small number of times. The genes are TRBV3-1 and TRBJ2-2, with D possibly being TRBD1 or TRBD2 (5 bases each). The ends were cut back, 3 bases at V and 5 bases at J, with 16 bases in the middle. Germline V gene sequence: CDR1 LGHDT, CDR2 YNNKEL (reference sequence). There are 16 residues in the CDR3. DNA for the CDR3: TGTGCCAGCAGCCACCCCTTAGCTTGGGGGACCGGGGAGCTGTTTTTT. This gives the protein CASSHPLAWGTGELFF.

This clonotype appeared a few times. The genes are TRBV12-3 or TRBV12-4 and TRBJ2-2; D remains ambiguous. V was clipped by 5 bases and J by 7 bases, with 8 bases between them. CDR3 length: 12 residues. CDR3 coding DNA: TGTGCCAGCAGTCCGACCCACGGGGAGCTGTTTTTT. This translates into CASSPTHGELFF.

This clonotype was recorded many times. The chain combines TRBV5-8 with TRBJ1-4; D is perhaps TRBD1 (6 bases). Between the trimmed V and J ends, which lost 4 bases and 6 bases, there was a span of 16 bases. Germline-derived CDR1 and CDR2 are SGHTS and YDEGEE. This CDR3 has 15 amino acids. CDR3 DNA sequence: TGTGCCAGCAGCGCGCACAGGGTTCTGGATGAAAAACTGTTTTTT. It is translated as CASSAHRVLDEKLFF.

This chain links TRBV12-5 with TRBJ2-1, with D perhaps matching TRBD1 (5 bases). V lost 4 bases to trimming and J lost 6 bases, with 16 bases between them. CDR1 and CDR2 (germline): LGHNT, FRNRAP. The CDR3 loop spans 15 amino acids. The CDR3 DNA reads as TGTGCTAGTGGTTCTGCCGGTCTAGGGGTCAATGAGCAGTTCTTC. As protein: CASGSAGLGVNEQFF.

Only a few counts were recorded for this clonotype. The chain links TRBV7-3 to TRBJ1-1; D is ambiguous. The CDR3 sequence is 14 residues long. Per germline, CDR1 SGHTA and CDR2 FQGTGA. The V gene lost 2 bases and the J gene lost 1 base, with 8 bases spanning the gap. This chain's CDR3 is CASSLYGENTEAFF. The DNA of the CDR3 is TGTGCCAGCAGCTTATATGGGGAGAACACTGAAGCTTTCTTT. Together with reference TRBV7-3 and TRBJ1-1, the CDR3 gives the full variable domain: GAGVSQTPSNKVTEKGKYVELRCDPISGHTALYWYRQSLGQGPEFLIYFQGTGAADDSGLPNDRFFAVRPEGSVSTLKIQRTERGDSAVYLCASSLYGENTEAFFGQGTRLTVV.